The present T cell receptor beta chain was sequenced within a study of identical twins. Findings of the study overall: Models, which agreed with sharing between unrelated individuals, nonetheless underestimated the out-of-frame TCR alpha sharing seen in monozygotic twins. Sequences that were beta out-of-frame showed weaker excess twin sharing.

TCRdb used MiXCR to reprocess the 5' RACE reads, holding one entry per CDR3 protein. In the table there are more than 350,000 distinct CDR3 sequences, roughly 9% of which are singletons. V gave up 8 bases and J gave up 4 bases; unmatched junction bases: 7. Per germline, CDR1 SQVTM and CDR2 ANQGSEA. The CDR3 is made up of 12 amino acids. This clonotype was seen a few times. As yet, its antigen is unknown. This TCR was recovered from a woman aged 50 to 60 in good health. The chain recombines TRBV29-1 with TRBJ1-1, with TRBD1 matching 7 bases. Source material: naive T cells sorted from blood. The CDR3 loop reads CSTRDRATEAFF. The CDR3 DNA reads as TGCAGCACGAGAGACAGGGCCACTGAAGCTTTCTTT.